This T cell receptor (beta chain) was obtained from a study of T cells in Graves' hyperthyroidism and ophthalmopathy. In this sample, this clonotype turned up once. It may be a read error: a sequence one base away is much more abundant. RNA transcripts were the template for amplifying TCR beta CDR3 regions. Using the HTBI primer set, a first-round RT-PCR was run on the TCR CDR3. TCRdb called the multiplex PCR reads again in MiXCR, with one record for every CDR3 protein. Of roughly 740,000 distinct CDR3 sequences detected, about 16% appear once; the ten largest clones hold roughly 8%. Uncontrolled infections, other autoimmune diseases, pregnancy or lactation led to exclusion of patients. This CDR3 has 14 amino acids. Germline V gene sequence: CDR1 DFQATT, CDR2 SNEGSKA (reference sequence). Between the trimmed V and J ends, which lost 1 base and 3 bases, there was a span of 13 bases.

This rearrangement joins TRBV20-1 to TRBJ2-7; D perhaps matches TRBD2 (7 bases). Sequenced input: blood. The source of this sequence is a man aged 18 to 30 with Graves' hyperthyroidism. The CDR3 loop reads CSARGGPSGYEQYF. CDR3 DNA: TGCAGTGCTAGAGGGGGGCCTAGCGGCTACGAGCAGTACTTC.